Listed here are 19 T cell receptor beta chains from one sample, sequenced in a study of long-term antiretroviral therapy in people with HIV. The assay, immunoSEQ v3.0, was run at survey level. Clones were read by immunoSEQ multiplex PCR, and TCRdb kept only the in-frame ones, dropping some. This repertoire shows some 22,000 clones, around 82% found once; its top ten account for 8.1%. Sequences were derived from unsorted PBMCs, sampled at the start of antiretroviral therapy. Source of these receptors: a man aged 50 to 59 with HIV.

The V gene is TRBV27, the J gene TRBJ2-3; 7 bases match TRBD2. Germline CDR1 MNHEY, CDR2 SMNVEV (reference sequence). The CDR3 is 16 amino acids. The ends lost 2 bases at V and 5 bases at J; junction bases unmatched: 10. CDR3 sequence reads: CASSLSPSGEQDTQYF. The CDR3 nucleotides read TGTGCCAGCAGTTTAAGTCCTAGCGGTGAGCAAGATACGCAGTATTTT.

The genes are TRBV7-8 and TRBJ2-5, with 9 nucleotides matching TRBD2. The CDR3 totals 16 residues. With 3 bases clipped from V and 1 base from J, the junction kept 6 bases outside the gene matches. CDR1 and CDR2 (germline): SGHVS, FQNEAQ. As DNA, the CDR3 is TGTGCCAGCAGCTTCCTAGGAGCGGGGGGCCAAGAGACCCAGTACTTC. Its translation: CASSFLGAGGQETQYF.

This sequence joins TRBV18 and TRBJ1-2; 7 nucleotides align to TRBD1. After removal of 0 bases from V and 6 bases from J, the junction contained 4 bases not matched to a gene. This CDR3 comprises 14 residues. Per germline, CDR1 KGHSH and CDR2 LQKENI. CDR3 nucleotide sequence: TGTGCCAGCTCACCACCCACAGGGGCCAATGGCTACACCTTC. The encoded protein is CASSPPTGANGYTF. Looking up the rest from reference TRBV18 and TRBJ1-2 gives the full variable domain: NAGVMQNPRHLVRRRGQEARLRCSPMKGHSHVYWYRQLPEEGLKFMVYLQKENIIDESGMPKERFSAEFPKEGPSILRIQQVVRGDSAAYFCASSPPTGANGYTFGSGTRLTVV.

A single count supports this clone. V and J are TRBV10-2 and TRBJ1-1, with TRBD1 as a possible D gene (6 bases). V was pared by 1 base and J by 3 bases, with 12 bases between. The length of the CDR3 is 15 residues. The germline CDR1 and CDR2 sequences are WSHSY and SAAADI. The CDR3 DNA reads TGCGCCAGCAGTGAGTTGCTAGGGGGGGACACTGAAGCTTTCTTT. It codes for CASSELLGGDTEAFF.

The rearrangement uses TRBV5-1 and TRBJ2-2, with D perhaps matching TRBD1 (6 bases). Trimming cost V 0 bases and J 5 bases, with 11 bases left between them. Per germline, CDR1 SGHRS and CDR2 YFSETQ. The CDR3 sequence is 15 residues long. In DNA, the CDR3 is TGCGCCAGCAGCTTGGGGGGGCGCGGGACCGGGGAGCTGTTTTTT. It encodes CASSLGGRGTGELFF.

This clone was seen a few times. The J gene is TRBJ2-7, the V gene TRBV4-3; a possible D gene is TRBD1 (6 bases). Per the germline V gene, CDR1 is LGHNA and CDR2 is YSLEER. The CDR3 extends over 14 amino acids. V was clipped by 4 bases and J by 2 bases, with 12 bases between them. The CDR3 sequence: CASSLETGPYEQYF. The CDR3 DNA reads TGCGCCAGCAGCCTGGAGACAGGCCCCTACGAGCAGTACTTC.

The genes are TRBV5-1 and TRBJ2-2, with 11 bases lining up with TRBD2. Germline CDR1 is SGHRS and CDR2 is YFSETQ. The CDR3 is 16 amino acids. The V gene end was trimmed by 0 bases and the J gene end by 5 bases; junction bases not matched to a gene: 3. Here the CDR3 DNA reads TGCGCCAGCAGCTTGGGACTAGCGGGAAGTACCGGGGAGCTGTTTTTT. It yields the protein CASSLGLAGSTGELFF.

The rearrangement uses TRBV2 and TRBJ1-1; 7 bases map to TRBD1. This CDR3 is built from 13 residues. Germline CDR1 SNHLY, CDR2 FYNNEI. The V segment lost 5 bases and the J segment 4 bases; nucleotides outside the gene matches: 4. The CDR3: CASSRQGRTEAFF. CDR3 DNA sequence: TGTGCCAGCAGTCGACAGGGCCGCACTGAAGCTTTCTTT.

V and J are TRBV6-5 and TRBJ1-2; a possible D gene is TRBD1 (6 bases). V lost 2 bases and J lost 6, with 16 bases in between. The CDR3 covers 15 residues. Per the germline V gene, CDR1 is MNHEY and CDR2 is SVGAGI. The CDR3 bases are TGTGCCAGCAGTTACAAAAAGGGGGGTGGGGATGGCTACACCTTC. Translation gives CASSYKKGGGDGYTF.

This clone was seen only once. J is TRBJ2-1 and V is TRBV5-4; TRBD1 agrees at 7 bases. The CDR3 totals 14 residues. Per the germline V gene, CDR1 is SGHNT and CDR2 is YYREEE (reference sequence). The V segment lost 4 bases and the J segment 9 bases; nucleotides outside the gene matches: 10. The DNA for the CDR3 is TGTGCCAGCAGCCCAGATGACAGGGTCGGTGAGCAGTTCTTC. Translation gives CASSPDDRVGEQFF.

This clone was seen only once. The chain carries TRBV7-9 and TRBJ1-5; D not certain. CDR1 is SEHNR and CDR2 is FQNEAQ in the germline V gene (reference sequence). V gave up 2 bases and J gave up 0 bases, with 14 bases separating them. The CDR3 sequence is 17 residues long. The DNA of the CDR3 is TGTGCCAGCAGCTTACGTTCTCCAGGAGATAGCAATCAGCCCCAGCATTTT. This codes for CASSLRSPGDSNQPQHF.

J is TRBJ2-7 and V is TRBV7-9, with D possibly being TRBD2 (5 bases). The CDR3 has 12 amino acids. From germline, CDR1 is SEHNR and CDR2 FQNEAQ (reference sequence). V was clipped by 5 bases and J by 6 bases, with 11 bases between them. CDR3 DNA: TGTGCCAGCAGCCCGGGGTCGCTCGAGCAGTACTTC. It codes for CASSPGSLEQYF. The full variable domain, with the rest looked up from reference TRBV7-9 and TRBJ2-7, is DTGVSQNPRHKITKRGQNVTFRCDPISEHNRLYWYRQTLGQGPEFLTYFQNEAQLEKSRLLSDRFSAERPKGSFSTLEIQRTEQGDSAMYLCASSPGSLEQYFGPGTRLTVT.

This chain connects TRBV15 to TRBJ1-4; D gene unclear. This CDR3 has 15 residues. Trimming shortened V by 1 base and J by 4 bases, and 10 bases separated the two germline ends. Germline V gene data show CDR1 as LNHNV and CDR2 as YYDKDF (reference sequence). Written as DNA, the CDR3 is TGTGCCACCAGCAGAGCCCGGGTGGGTAATGAAAAACTGTTTTTT. This gives the protein CATSRARVGNEKLFF.

The chain couples TRBV6-1 to TRBJ1-2, with 9 bases fitting TRBD1. The CDR3 is made up of 14 amino acids. Trimming cost V 6 bases and J 8 bases; bases outside gene matches: 10. Germline V gene data show CDR1 as MNHNS and CDR2 as SASEGT. In DNA, the CDR3 is TGTGCCAGCAGCAAGGGACAGGGCCTCGGGGGCTACACCTTC. It specifies CASSKGQGLGGYTF.

CDR3 amino acids: CASSPWGGNQPQHF. The CDR3, as DNA: TGTGCCAGCAGCCCCTGGGGGGGCAATCAGCCCCAGCATTTT. V and J are TRBV6-5 and TRBJ1-5; D is perhaps TRBD1 (5 bases). There are 14 residues in the CDR3. Germline V gene data show CDR1 as MNHEY and CDR2 as SVGAGI. Deletions cut 6 bases from V and 2 bases from J, with 11 bases between.

The gene calls are TRBV30 and TRBJ1-6; unclear D gene. CDR1 and CDR2 from the germline V gene are GTSNPN and SVGIG (reference sequence). Trimming took off 5 bases at V and 9 bases at J, with 14 bases between the two ends. CDR3 length: 13 residues. The CDR3 sequence: CAWDLLTGSPLHF. CDR3 DNA sequence: TGTGCCTGGGACCTTCTAACGGGTTCACCCCTCCACTTT. The whole variable domain, filled in from reference TRBV30 and TRBJ1-6, reads SQTIHQWPATLVQPVGSPLSLECTVEGTSNPNLYWYRQAAGRGLQLLFYSVGIGQISSEVPQNLSASRPQDRQFILSSKKLLLSDSGFYLCAWDLLTGSPLHFGNGTRLTVT.

The chain uses TRBV19 and TRBJ2-7; D not resolved. CDR3 size: 11 residues. Trimming shortened V by 4 bases and J by 0 bases, and 1 base separated the two germline ends. Germline V gives CDR1 LNHDA, CDR2 SQIVND (reference sequence). Here the CDR3 reads CASSNSYEQYF. In nucleotides, the CDR3 is TGTGCCAGTAGTAACTCCTACGAGCAGTACTTC.

The V gene is TRBV6-6, the J gene TRBJ2-7, with 7 bases that match TRBD1. Trimming cost V 6 bases and J 4 bases; bases outside gene matches: 9. Germline V gene data show CDR1 as MNHNY and CDR2 as SVGAGI (reference sequence). The CDR3 has 14 residues. CDR3 sequence: CASSAKYRGYEQYF. Written as DNA, the CDR3 is TGTGCCAGCAGCGCCAAATACAGGGGATACGAGCAGTACTTC.

The chain uses TRBV19 and TRBJ1-1; D not certain. Deletions cut 3 bases from V and 2 bases from J, with 19 bases between. Germline CDR1 LNHDA, CDR2 SQIVND (reference sequence). The CDR3 length is 17 residues. CDR3 sequence reads: CASSMEVRQEGNTEAFF. The CDR3 DNA reads TGTGCCAGTAGTATGGAGGTACGGCAGGAGGGAAACACTGAAGCTTTCTTT.